A selection of T cell receptor beta chains follows, all from one sample in a study of T cell responses to AZD1222 COVID-19 vaccine. Assay used: immunoSEQ multiplex PCR; TCRdb lists only in-frame clones, some missing. The sample carries 15,000 or so clones, around 90% recorded once. Sequenced material: peripheral blood, taken 28 days after the second AZD1222 dose. The receptors were sampled from an adult who received the AZD1222 COVID-19 vaccine. CDR3s include the opening cysteine and the closing phenylalanine or tryptophan.

j_call | v_call | cdr3_aa
TRBJ1-3 | TRBV7-2 | CASSPEGRLAGNTIYF
TRBJ2-4 | TRBV7-9 | CASSSQLAGDSRNIQYF
TRBJ1-5 | TRBV30 | CAWSQTRGTQPQHF
TRBJ2-3 | TRBV7-2 | CASSWTNTDTQYF
TRBJ1-4 | TRBV7-2 | CASSPSGQSNEKLFF
TRBJ2-3 | TRBV27 | CASSGPLAGGPDTQYF
TRBJ1-5 | TRBV24-1 | CATSDRTRGSNQPQHF
TRBJ2-3 | TRBV20-1 | CSASTSGPSTDTQYF
TRBJ2-3 | TRBV27 | CASSRWQILAGGQADTQYF
TRBJ2-1 | TRBV6-5 | CATRTSGSYNEQFF
TRBJ2-1 | TRBV19 | CASSIDRDRVNEQFF
TRBJ2-7 | TRBV2 | CASSGLLGGHEQYF
TRBJ1-6 | TRBV6-5 | CASSYGGGSYNSPLHF
TRBJ1-2 | TRBV7-6 | CASSLRSGTGPAGYTF
TRBJ1-2 | TRBV5-7 | CASRKQGSFGSF
TRBJ1-4 | TRBV28 | CASRSADRATNEKLFF
TRBJ1-4 | TRBV19 | CASRTATNEKLFF
TRBJ2-3 | TRBV28 | CASSPQGTGGRTDTQYF
TRBJ2-5 | TRBV19 | CASSIRRGETQYF
TRBJ2-1 | TRBV19 | CATSPGGSVNEQFF
TRBJ1-1 | TRBV2 | CASSDDRVTEAFF
TRBJ1-4 | TRBV7-9 | CASSPTAYSTNEKLFF
TRBJ2-7 | TRBV19 | CASRIGTGYSYEQYF
TRBJ2-5 | TRBV12-3/TRBV12-4 | CASSQRETQYF
TRBJ2-3 | TRBV6-2/TRBV6-3 | CASSSIRPGPTDTQYF